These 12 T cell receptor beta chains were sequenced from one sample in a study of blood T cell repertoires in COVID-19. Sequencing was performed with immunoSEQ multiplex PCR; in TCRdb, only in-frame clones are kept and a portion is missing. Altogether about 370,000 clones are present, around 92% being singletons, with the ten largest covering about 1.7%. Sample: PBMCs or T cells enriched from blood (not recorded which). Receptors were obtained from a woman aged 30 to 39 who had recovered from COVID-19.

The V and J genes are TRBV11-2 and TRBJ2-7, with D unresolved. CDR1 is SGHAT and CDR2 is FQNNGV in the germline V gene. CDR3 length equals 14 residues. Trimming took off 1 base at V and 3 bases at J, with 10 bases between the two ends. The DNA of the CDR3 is TGTGCCAGCAGCTTAGGCCCGAGGAACTACGAGCAGTACTTC. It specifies CASSLGPRNYEQYF.

CDR3 protein: CAWNNRGFEAFF. CDR3 sequence (DNA): TGTGCCTGGAATAACAGGGGATTCGAAGCTTTCTTT. The chain couples TRBV30 to TRBJ1-1; 7 nucleotides agree with TRBD1. Trimming cost V 4 bases and J 8 bases; bases outside gene matches: 7. The length of the CDR3 is 12 residues. Germline V gene sequence: CDR1 GTSNPN, CDR2 SVGIG (reference sequence).

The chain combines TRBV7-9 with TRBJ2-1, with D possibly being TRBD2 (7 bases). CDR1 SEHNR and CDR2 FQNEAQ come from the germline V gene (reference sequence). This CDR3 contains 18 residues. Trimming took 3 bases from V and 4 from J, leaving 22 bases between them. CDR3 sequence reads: CASSFVGGPSNRYNEQFF. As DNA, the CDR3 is TGTGCCAGCAGCTTCGTCGGGGGGCCGTCAAATAGGTACAATGAGCAGTTCTTC.

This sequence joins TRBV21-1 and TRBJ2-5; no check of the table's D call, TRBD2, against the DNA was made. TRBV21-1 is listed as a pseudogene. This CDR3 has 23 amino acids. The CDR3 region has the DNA TGTGCCAGCAGCAAAGTCGGAGCGGGAGGGAGATGGTCGCGTCTAAGGGTAATAGAGACCCAGTACTTC. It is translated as CASSKVGAGGRWSRLRVIETQYF.

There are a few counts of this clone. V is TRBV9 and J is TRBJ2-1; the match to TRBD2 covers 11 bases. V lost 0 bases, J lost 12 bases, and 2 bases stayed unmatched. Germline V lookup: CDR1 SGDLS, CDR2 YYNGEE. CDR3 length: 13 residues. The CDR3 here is CASSVGLAGWQFF. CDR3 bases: TGTGCCAGCAGCGTAGGACTAGCGGGATGGCAGTTCTTC. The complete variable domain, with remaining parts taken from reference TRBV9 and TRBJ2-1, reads DSGVTQTPKHLITATGQRVTLRCSPRSGDLSVYWYQQSLDQGLQFLIQYYNGEERAKGNILERFSAQQFPDLHSELNLSSLELGDSALYFCASSVGLAGWQFFGPGTRLTVL.

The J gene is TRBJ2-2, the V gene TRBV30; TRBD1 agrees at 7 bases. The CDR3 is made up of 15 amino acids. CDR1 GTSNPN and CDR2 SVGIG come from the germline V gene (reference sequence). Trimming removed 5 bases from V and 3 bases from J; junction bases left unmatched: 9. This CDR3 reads CAWVKRDRYTGELFF. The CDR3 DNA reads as TGTGCCTGGGTGAAGAGGGACAGATACACCGGGGAGCTGTTTTTT.

The CDR3 is CASSLASAGATEAFF. CDR3 coding DNA: TGCGCCAGCAGCTTGGCCTCGGCAGGGGCCACTGAAGCTTTCTTT. This chain uses TRBV5-1 with TRBJ1-1; a weak D match, TRBD1 (6 bases). The V gene lost 0 bases and the J gene lost 4 bases, with 13 bases spanning the gap. The CDR3 runs 15 residues. Germline-derived CDR1 and CDR2 are SGHRS and YFSETQ.

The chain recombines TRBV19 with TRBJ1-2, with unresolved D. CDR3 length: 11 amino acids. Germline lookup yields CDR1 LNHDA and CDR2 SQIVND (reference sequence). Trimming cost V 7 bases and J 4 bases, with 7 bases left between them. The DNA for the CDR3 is TGTGCCAGTAAGCGCGGCTATGGCTACACCTTC. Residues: CASKRGYGYTF.

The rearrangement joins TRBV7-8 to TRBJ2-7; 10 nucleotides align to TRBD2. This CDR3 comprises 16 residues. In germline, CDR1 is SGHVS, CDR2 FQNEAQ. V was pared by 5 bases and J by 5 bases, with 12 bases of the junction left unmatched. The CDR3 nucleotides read TGTGCCAGCAGCCGAGTGGGTAGCGGGAGGTTCCACGAGCAGTACTTC. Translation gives CASSRVGSGRFHEQYF.

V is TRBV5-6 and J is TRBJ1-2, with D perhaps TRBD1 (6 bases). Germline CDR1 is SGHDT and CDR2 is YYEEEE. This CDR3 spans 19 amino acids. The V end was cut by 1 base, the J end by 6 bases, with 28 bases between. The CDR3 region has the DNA TGTGCCAGCAGCTTGTTCGTAGTTCAGTCCCGATCGGGGGGCCATGGCTACACCTTC. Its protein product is CASSLFVVQSRSGGHGYTF. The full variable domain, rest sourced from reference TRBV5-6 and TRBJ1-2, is DAGVTQSPTHLIKTRGQQVTLRCSPKSGHDTVSWYQQALGQGPQFIFQYYEEEERQRGNFPDRFSGHQFPNYSSELNVNALLLGDSALYLCASSLFVVQSRSGGHGYTFGSGTRLTVV.

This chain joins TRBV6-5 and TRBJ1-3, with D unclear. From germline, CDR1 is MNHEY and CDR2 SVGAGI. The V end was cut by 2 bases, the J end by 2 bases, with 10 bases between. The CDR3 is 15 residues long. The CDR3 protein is CASSYGRGTGNTIYF. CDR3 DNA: TGTGCCAGCAGTTACGGGCGGGGTACTGGAAACACCATATATTTT.

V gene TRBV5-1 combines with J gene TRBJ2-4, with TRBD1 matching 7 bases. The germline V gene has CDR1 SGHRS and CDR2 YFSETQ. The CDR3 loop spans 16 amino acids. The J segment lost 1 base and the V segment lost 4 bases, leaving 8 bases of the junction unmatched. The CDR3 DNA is TGCGCCAGCAGCGCCCCGGGACAGACTGCCAAAAACATTCAGTACTTC. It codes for CASSAPGQTAKNIQYF.